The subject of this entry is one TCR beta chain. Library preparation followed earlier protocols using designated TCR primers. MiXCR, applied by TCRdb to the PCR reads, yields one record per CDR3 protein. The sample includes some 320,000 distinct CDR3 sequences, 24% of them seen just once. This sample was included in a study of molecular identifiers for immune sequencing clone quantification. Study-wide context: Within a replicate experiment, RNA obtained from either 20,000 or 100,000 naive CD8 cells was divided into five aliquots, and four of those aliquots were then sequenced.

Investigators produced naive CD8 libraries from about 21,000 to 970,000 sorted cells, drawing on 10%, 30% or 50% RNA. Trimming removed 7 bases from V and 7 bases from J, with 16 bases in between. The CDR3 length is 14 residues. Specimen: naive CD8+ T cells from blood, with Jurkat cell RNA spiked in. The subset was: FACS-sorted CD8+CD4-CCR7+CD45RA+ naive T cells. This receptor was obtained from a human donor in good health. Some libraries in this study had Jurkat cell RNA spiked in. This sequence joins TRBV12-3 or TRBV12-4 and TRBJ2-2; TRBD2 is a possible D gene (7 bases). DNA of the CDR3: TGTGCCAGCATCTTGGGGGGGCTGGGCGGGGAGCTGTTTTTT. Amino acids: CASILGGLGGELFF.